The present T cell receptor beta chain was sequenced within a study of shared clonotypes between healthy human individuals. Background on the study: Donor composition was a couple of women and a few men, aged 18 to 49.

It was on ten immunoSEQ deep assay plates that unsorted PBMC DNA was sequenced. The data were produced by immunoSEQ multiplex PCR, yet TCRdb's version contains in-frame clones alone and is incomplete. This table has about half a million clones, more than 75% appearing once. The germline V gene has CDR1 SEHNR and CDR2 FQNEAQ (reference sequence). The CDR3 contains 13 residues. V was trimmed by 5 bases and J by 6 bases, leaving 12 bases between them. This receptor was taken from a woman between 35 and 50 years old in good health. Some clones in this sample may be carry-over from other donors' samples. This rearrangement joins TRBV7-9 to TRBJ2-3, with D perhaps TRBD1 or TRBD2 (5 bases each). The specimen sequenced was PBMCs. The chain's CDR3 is CASSLGTFDTQYF. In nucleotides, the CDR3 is TGTGCCAGCAGCCTGGGGACCTTTGATACGCAGTATTTT.